The next 2 T cell receptor beta chains were all read from a single sample in a study of blood T cells in healthy people across ages. Next came a second PCR, run for about 7 to 12 cycles, which used a sample-barcoded 5' primer along with a J-beta primer mix. TCRdb analysed the 5' RACE reads with MiXCR anew, one entry per CDR3 protein. Here the sample spans approximately 1,700,000 distinct CDR3 sequences, 35% to 50% being singletons. The specimen was blood. The receptor source for this set is a human donor in good health.

The CDR3 DNA follows: TGTGCCAGCAGCCCCCGACAGGGGGGAGCGGAAGAGACCCAGTACTTC. This sequence encodes CASSPRQGGAEETQYF. The chain employs TRBV4-2 and TRBJ2-5; TRBD1 matches 9 bases. Trimming removed 4 bases from V and 3 bases from J; junction bases left unmatched: 9. Germline CDR1 is LGHNA and CDR2 is YNFKEQ. This CDR3 spans 16 amino acids.

In its sample, this clonotype was seen many times. V gene TRBV9 combines with J gene TRBJ2-7; D gene unclear. The germline V gene has CDR1 SGDLS and CDR2 YYNGEE. The V and J ends lost 7 bases and 2 bases respectively, with 16 bases between them. This CDR3 is 14 amino acids long. CDR3 region: CASGRSVGTYEQYF. In DNA, the CDR3 is TGTGCCAGCGGCCGCTCAGTCGGAACCTACGAGCAGTACTTC. Based on the CDR3 plus reference TRBV9 and TRBJ2-7, the full variable domain is DSGVTQTPKHLITATGQRVTLRCSPRSGDLSVYWYQQSLDQGLQFLIQYYNGEERAKGNILERFSAQQFPDLHSELNLSSLELGDSALYFCASGRSVGTYEQYFGPGTRLTVT.